This entry features one TCR beta chain sequence. Its antigen is unidentified. Sequence at one end of the junction differs from germline and may be a read error. This record belongs to a study of blood T cells in healthy people across ages. Study outcomes and limitations: Unsorted PBMCs ruled out conclusive naive versus antigen-experienced comparison. Older age went with lower TCR beta diversity per million T cells, in a roughly linear way.

CDR1 and CDR2 from the germline V gene are SGHNT and YENEEA. CDR3 length equals 15 residues. Every donor provided roughly 10 milliliters of peripheral blood. Total RNA was extracted at no less than 5 micrograms per sample. For the second PCR, which ran for roughly 7 to 11 cycles, a sample-barcoded 5' primer and a J-beta primer mix were used. Each CDR3 protein is one row after TCRdb ran MiXCR on the 5' RACE reads. The data show hundreds of thousands of distinct CDR3 sequences, around 48% seen once. This sequence was found in a man aged 25 to 40 in good health. V and J are TRBV11-3 and TRBJ2-1, with TRBD2 identical over 8 bases. The sequencing input was blood. The CDR3 DNA reads as TGTGCCAGCAGCTACGCGGGGGGTGAGTACAGTGAGCAGTTCTTC. It translates to CASSYAGGEYSEQFF. Based on the CDR3 plus reference TRBV11-3 and TRBJ2-1, the full variable domain is EAGVVQSPRYKIIEKKQPVAFWCNPISGHNTLYWYLQNLGQGPELLIRYENEEAVDDSQLPKDRFSAERLKGVDSTLKIQPAELGDSAVYLCASSYAGGEYSEQFFGPGTRLTVL.